A selection of T cell receptor beta chains follows, all from one sample in a study of blood T cell repertoires in COVID-19. The data were produced by immunoSEQ multiplex PCR, yet TCRdb's version contains in-frame clones alone and is incomplete. The table records 30,000 to 40,000 clones, 85% to 90% of them present only once. Sample: peripheral blood. These receptors were obtained from an older woman with active COVID-19. Each CDR3 is given with its conserved first and last residue. A D gene is named only where the DNA matches it firmly. Clone sizes are given selectively: once, few, many, or a class where the clone is expanded.

CDR3aa: CAGRKSTGIKQYF
CDR3nt: TGTGCCGGCAGAAAATCGACAGGGATCAAGCAGTACTTC
d_gene: TRBD1
abundance: .
j_gene: TRBJ2-7
v_gene: TRBV2

CDR3aa: CASRPTGLTDTQYF
CDR3nt: TGTGCCAGCAGACCTACGGGACTCACAGATACGCAGTATTTT
d_gene: .
abundance: .
j_gene: TRBJ2-3
v_gene: TRBV6-5

CDR3aa: CASSPGGGIYGYTF
CDR3nt: TGTGCCAGCAGCCCCGGTGGGGGGATCTATGGCTACACCTTC
d_gene: .
abundance: .
j_gene: TRBJ1-2
v_gene: TRBV5-4

CDR3aa: CASSLVAGWQETQYF
CDR3nt: TGCGCCAGCAGCTTGGTCGCGGGGTGGCAAGAGACCCAGTACTTC
d_gene: .
abundance: .
j_gene: TRBJ2-5
v_gene: TRBV5-1

CDR3aa: CASSPTGYGYTF
CDR3nt: TGTGCCAGCAGCCCTACGGGCTATGGCTACACCTTC
d_gene: .
abundance: .
j_gene: TRBJ1-2
v_gene: TRBV11-2

CDR3aa: CASSITGTGNTIYF
CDR3nt: TGTGCCAGCAGCATCACAGGGACTGGAAACACCATATATTTT
d_gene: .
abundance: .
j_gene: TRBJ1-3
v_gene: TRBV11-1

CDR3aa: CASSIKAAGGFYGEQFF
CDR3nt: TGTGCCAGTAGTATCAAAGCCGCAGGGGGCTTCTATGGTGAGCAGTTCTTC
d_gene: TRBD1
abundance: once
j_gene: TRBJ2-1
v_gene: TRBV19

CDR3aa: CASSIDGDTQYF
CDR3nt: TGTGCCAGTAGTATAGACGGAGATACGCAGTATTTT
d_gene: .
abundance: .
j_gene: TRBJ2-3
v_gene: TRBV19

CDR3aa: CASSGEGLGTEAFF
CDR3nt: TGTGCCAGCAGTGGAGAGGGATTGGGAACTGAAGCTTTCTTT
d_gene: .
abundance: .
j_gene: TRBJ1-1
v_gene: TRBV9

CDR3aa: CASSLAGEYNEQFF
CDR3nt: TGCGCCAGCAGCTTAGCGGGAGAGTACAATGAGCAGTTCTTC
d_gene: TRBD2
abundance: .
j_gene: TRBJ2-1
v_gene: TRBV5-1

CDR3aa: CASQRGGGGSYYEQYF
CDR3nt: TGTGCCAGCCAGAGGGGGGGTGGCGGGAGCTACTACGAGCAGTACTTC
d_gene: .
abundance: .
j_gene: TRBJ2-7
v_gene: TRBV28

CDR3aa: CASSVGPSLAGEADTQYF
CDR3nt: TGTGCCAGCAGCGTAGGCCCCTCTCTAGCGGGAGAGGCAGATACGCAGTATTTT
d_gene: TRBD2
abundance: .
j_gene: TRBJ2-3
v_gene: TRBV9

CDR3aa: CASSIQGVSNQPQHF
CDR3nt: TGTGCCAGCAGCATCCAGGGGGTGAGCAATCAGCCCCAGCATTTT
d_gene: TRBD1
abundance: .
j_gene: TRBJ1-5
v_gene: TRBV6-2/TRBV6-3

CDR3aa: CASSPWTGEKGEQYF
CDR3nt: TGTGCCAGCAGTCCCTGGACAGGGGAAAAGGGCGAGCAGTACTTC
d_gene: TRBD1
abundance: .
j_gene: TRBJ2-7
v_gene: TRBV27

CDR3aa: CASSSGTGELFF
CDR3nt: TGCGCCAGCAGTTCGGGAACCGGGGAGCTGTTTTTT
d_gene: .
abundance: .
j_gene: TRBJ2-2
v_gene: TRBV10-2

CDR3aa: CASSLDRGYTDTQYF
CDR3nt: TGTGCCAGCAGCTTGGACAGGGGCTACACAGATACGCAGTATTTT
d_gene: TRBD1
abundance: .
j_gene: TRBJ2-3
v_gene: TRBV7-2

CDR3aa: CASSSGTYNSPLHF
CDR3nt: TGTGCCAGCAGCTCCGGGACATATAATTCACCCCTCCACTTT
d_gene: .
abundance: once
j_gene: TRBJ1-6
v_gene: TRBV7-9

CDR3aa: CASSLIGGRVGTDTQYF
CDR3nt: TGTGCCAGCAGCTTGATCGGGGGGCGCGTTGGCACAGATACGCAGTATTTT
d_gene: .
abundance: .
j_gene: TRBJ2-3
v_gene: TRBV5-8

CDR3aa: CASSSFSGRSRSEQFF
CDR3nt: TGTGCCAGCAGTTCTTTTAGCGGGAGGAGCCGAAGTGAGCAGTTCTTC
d_gene: TRBD2
abundance: .
j_gene: TRBJ2-1
v_gene: TRBV28

CDR3aa: CASSLIGTPYEQYF
CDR3nt: TGTGCCAGCAGCTTAATTGGGACTCCCTACGAGCAGTACTTC
d_gene: .
abundance: few
j_gene: TRBJ2-7
v_gene: TRBV7-3

CDR3aa: CAWSGSGRDSPLHF
CDR3nt: TGTGCCTGGAGTGGCTCCGGCAGGGATTCACCCCTCCACTTT
d_gene: .
abundance: few
j_gene: TRBJ1-6
v_gene: TRBV30

CDR3aa: CASSLLAGGPRDNEQFF
CDR3nt: TGTGCCAGCAGCTTACTAGCGGGAGGGCCTCGAGACAATGAGCAGTTCTTC
d_gene: TRBD2
abundance: .
j_gene: TRBJ2-1
v_gene: TRBV7-9

CDR3aa: CASSLAVGGGELFF
CDR3nt: TGCGCCAGCAGCTTGGCTGTAGGCGGTGGGGAGCTGTTTTTT
d_gene: .
abundance: few
j_gene: TRBJ2-2
v_gene: TRBV5-1

CDR3aa: CASSRELQRGNYTF
CDR3nt: TGTGCCAGCAGTCGGGAATTACAAAGGGGGAACTACACCTTC
d_gene: .
abundance: .
j_gene: TRBJ1-2
v_gene: TRBV3-1/TRBV3-2

CDR3aa: CASSPGGVGEQYF
CDR3nt: TGCGCCAGCAGCCCAGGAGGAGTAGGCGAGCAGTACTTC
d_gene: .
abundance: .
j_gene: TRBJ2-7
v_gene: TRBV5-1

CDR3aa: CASSVNPNGVEQYF
CDR3nt: TGTGCCAGCAGCGTAAACCCGAACGGGGTCGAGCAGTACTTC
d_gene: .
abundance: .
j_gene: TRBJ2-7
v_gene: TRBV9

CDR3aa: CASSPQGRAGELFF
CDR3nt: TGTGCCAGCAGCCCCCAGGGGCGGGCCGGGGAGCTGTTTTTT
d_gene: .
abundance: .
j_gene: TRBJ2-2
v_gene: TRBV6-5

CDR3aa: CASSSLGGAYYEQYF
CDR3nt: TGTGCCAGCAGCTCCCTAGGGGGGGCATACTACGAGCAGTACTTC
d_gene: .
abundance: .
j_gene: TRBJ2-7
v_gene: TRBV11-2

CDR3aa: CASSGTRDSLWNEQFF
CDR3nt: TGTGCCAGCAGCGGAACAAGGGACTCCCTGTGGAATGAGCAGTTCTTC
d_gene: .
abundance: .
j_gene: TRBJ2-1
v_gene: TRBV9

CDR3aa: CASSRTGPLNTEAFF
CDR3nt: TGCGCCAGCAGCCGGACAGGGCCACTCAACACTGAAGCTTTCTTT
d_gene: TRBD1
abundance: .
j_gene: TRBJ1-1
v_gene: TRBV5-1